These T cell receptor beta chains were read from a single sample in a study of T cell repertoires in cytomegalovirus infection. TCRdb re-called the reads through MiXCR, storing one row per CDR3 protein. The sample consists of 750,000 to 950,000 distinct CDR3 sequences, just under 30% of them appearing once. These receptors' antigens are unknown. The material sequenced was cultured CD8+ T cells from PBMCs, taken from culture after CMV antigen stimulation. The receptor source for this set is a human donor in good health (CMV status not recorded). Some clones in this sample may be carry-over from other donors' samples. The CDR3 runs from the conserved cysteine through the conserved F or W. D genes are given only for firm matches. Size is omitted from some rows. Given values are once, few, many or a class for expanded clones.

j_call	v_call	clone_size	d_call	cdr3_nt	cdr3_aa
TRBJ2-3	TRBV19	few	NA	TGTGCCAGTAGGGGGTCGCTGGGCGATACGCAGTATTTT	CASRGSLGDTQYF
TRBJ1-4	TRBV12-3/TRBV12-4	NA	NA	TGTGCCAGCAGTTTAAGTTCGTTCTTAGGGGAAAAACTGTTTTTT	CASSLSSFLGEKLFF
TRBJ2-2	TRBV7-8	many	TRBD2	TGTGCCAGCAGCTTAGAGCGGGACCTGAACACCGGGGAGCTGTTTTTT	CASSLERDLNTGELFF
TRBJ2-5	TRBV6-6	few	NA	TGTGCCAGCAGTTACAACAGGGGAGGTCAAGAGACCCAGTACTTC	CASSYNRGGQETQYF
TRBJ2-3	TRBV2	NA	TRBD2	TGTGCCAGCAGTCTATGGACTAGTGCAACCGACACAGATACGCAGTATTTT	CASSLWTSATDTDTQYF
TRBJ2-3	TRBV6-1	NA	TRBD2	TGTGCCAGCAGTGAAGAAGCTAGCGGGGGGGCCACTTTTATCGCAGATACGCAGTATTTT	CASSEEASGGATFIADTQYF
TRBJ2-2	TRBV24-1	few	NA	TGTGCCACCAGTGTTATGGCAGGGCCAAACACCGGGGAGCTGTTTTTT	CATSVMAGPNTGELFF
TRBJ2-5	TRBV14	few	NA	TGTGCCAGCAGCCAAGGAGAGACACAAGAGACCCAGTACTTC	CASSQGETQETQYF
TRBJ2-5	TRBV12-3/TRBV12-4	NA	NA	TGTGCCAGCAGTAGGACTGGGACCCAGTACTTC	CASSRTGTQYF
TRBJ2-1	TRBV6-2/TRBV6-3	NA	NA	TGTGCCGCCGGCGGGGTGATCCATGAGCAGTTCTTC	CAAGGVIHEQFF
TRBJ2-5	TRBV15	NA	TRBD2	TGTGCCATCGGCTCTTGGTTAGCGGGGGCCACAGAGACCCAGTACTTC	CAIGSWLAGATETQYF
TRBJ1-1	TRBV19	few	NA	TGTGCCAGTAGGGAAGAGCTAGCTATGAACACTGAAGCTTTCTTT	CASREELAMNTEAFF
TRBJ1-5	TRBV28	NA	NA	TGTGCCAGCAGTTACCTGATGGGGGGGCCCCAGCATTTT	CASSYLMGGPQHF
TRBJ2-2	TRBV6-5	few	NA	TGTGCCAGCAGTTCGACAGCATATACGAACACCGGGGAGCTGTTTTTT	CASSSTAYTNTGELFF
TRBJ2-5	TRBV12-3/TRBV12-4	NA	NA	TGTGCCAGCAGTCCGGTGGAGAGGGTCCAAGAGACCCAGTACTTC	CASSPVERVQETQYF
TRBJ2-3	TRBV7-6	many	NA	TGTGCCAGCGGTAGAGCCACAGATACGCAGTATTTT	CASGRATDTQYF
TRBJ2-7	TRBV7-7	many	TRBD1	TGTGCTAGCAGCTTAGGACAGGGGAGCTCCTACGAGCAGTACTTC	CASSLGQGSSYEQYF
TRBJ1-1	TRBV7-9	few	NA	TGTGCCAGCAGCTCCGGCGGGGGGGCAAGGACTGAAGCTTTCTTT	CASSSGGGARTEAFF